This T cell receptor beta chain was captured in a study of blood T cell repertoires in COVID-19. Between the trimmed V and J ends, which lost 5 bases and 2 bases, there was a span of 16 bases. The CDR3 sequence is 15 residues long. Germline V gene sequence: CDR1 MNHNS, CDR2 SASEGT. This clone came up once. Sequenced by immunoSEQ multiplex PCR; TCRdb stores in-frame clones only, minus some. Of approximately 230,000 clones listed, 70% to 90% were seen once; the top ten hold 3%. This TCR was recovered from a young man with active or convalescent COVID-19. The V gene is TRBV6-1, the J gene TRBJ2-7, with D possibly TRBD1 on 6 matching bases. Sequencing was done on a sample of peripheral blood. The CDR3 loop is CASSPSTGRTYEQYF. The DNA for the CDR3 is TGTGCCAGCAGTCCCTCAACAGGGAGAACCTACGAGCAGTACTTC.